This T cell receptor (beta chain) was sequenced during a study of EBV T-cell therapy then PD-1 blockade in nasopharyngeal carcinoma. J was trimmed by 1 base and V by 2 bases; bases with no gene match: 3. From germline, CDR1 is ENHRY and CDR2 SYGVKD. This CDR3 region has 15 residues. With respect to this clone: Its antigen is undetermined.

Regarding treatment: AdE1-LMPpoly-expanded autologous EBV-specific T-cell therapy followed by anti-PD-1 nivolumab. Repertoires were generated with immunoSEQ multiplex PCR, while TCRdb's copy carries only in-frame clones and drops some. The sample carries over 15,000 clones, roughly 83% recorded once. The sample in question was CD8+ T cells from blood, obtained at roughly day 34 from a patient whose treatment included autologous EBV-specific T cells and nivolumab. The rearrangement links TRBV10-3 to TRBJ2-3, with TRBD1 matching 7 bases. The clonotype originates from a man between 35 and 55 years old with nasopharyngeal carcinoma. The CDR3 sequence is CAISEGTARTDTQYF. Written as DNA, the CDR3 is TGTGCCATCAGTGAGGGGACAGCTCGCACAGATACGCAGTATTTT.